This TCR beta chain was identified in a study of blood T cells in healthy people across ages. This clonotype was counted only a few times. Its antigen is currently unknown. There are 18 residues in the CDR3. Germline V gene data show CDR1 as LGHNA and CDR2 as YSLEER. The V end was cut by 2 bases, the J end by 0 bases, with 17 bases between. Alongside a J-beta primer mix, a sample-barcoded 5' primer served in a second PCR lasting 7 to 11 cycles. TCRdb re-derived calls from the 5' RACE reads in MiXCR, one entry per CDR3 protein. The sample lists approximately 1,000,000 distinct CDR3 sequences; 35% to 40% were seen once. Broader study findings: Donor CMV infection status was unknown, possibly confounding age-related changes in expanded clonotypes.

The receptor's source is a man aged 18 to 29 in good health. The J gene is TRBJ2-4, the V gene TRBV4-3; unclear D gene. Sequencing input: blood. The chain's CDR3 is CASSQYFQQTLAKNIQYF. For the CDR3, the DNA is TGCGCCAGCAGCCAATATTTCCAACAGACACTAGCCAAAAACATTCAGTACTTC.